The subject of this entry is one TCR beta chain. The CDR3 loop spans 14 amino acids. Losses at the gene ends were 4 bases for V and 5 bases for J; bases not matched to a gene: 8. Germline V gene sequence: CDR1 SGHRS, CDR2 YFSETQ. This specimen belongs to a study of control samples from healthy donors and cancer patients. The protocol was immunoSEQ multiplex PCR, while the TCRdb copy is restricted to in-frame clones and leaves out a portion. This sample carries about 130,000 clones, approximately 90% of them seen once, and the ten largest clones take roughly 2.6%. This chain uses TRBV5-1 with TRBJ2-7, with TRBD1 identical over 8 bases. Sequenced: blood. The TCR originated in a man aged 40-49 years in good health. The CDR3 sequence: CASSDPQGAHEQYF. The DNA of the CDR3 is TGCGCCAGCAGCGACCCCCAGGGGGCCCACGAGCAGTACTTC.